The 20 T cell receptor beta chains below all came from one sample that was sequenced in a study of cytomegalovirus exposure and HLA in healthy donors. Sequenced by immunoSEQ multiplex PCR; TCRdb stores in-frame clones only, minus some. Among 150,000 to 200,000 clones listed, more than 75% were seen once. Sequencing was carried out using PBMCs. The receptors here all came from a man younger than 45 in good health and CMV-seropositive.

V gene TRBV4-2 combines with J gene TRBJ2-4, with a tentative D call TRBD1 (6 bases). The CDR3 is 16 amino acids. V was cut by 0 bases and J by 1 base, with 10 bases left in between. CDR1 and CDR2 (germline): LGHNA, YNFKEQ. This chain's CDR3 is CASSQEQGPAKNIQYF. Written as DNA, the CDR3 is TGTGCCAGCAGCCAAGAACAGGGACCCGCCAAAAACATTCAGTACTTC.

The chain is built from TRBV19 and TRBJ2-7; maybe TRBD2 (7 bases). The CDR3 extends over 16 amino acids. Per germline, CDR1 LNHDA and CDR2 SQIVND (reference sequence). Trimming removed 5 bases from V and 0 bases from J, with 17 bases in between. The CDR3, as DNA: TGTGCCAGTAGTCGAACCGGGGGGCAAAGCTCCTACGAGCAGTACTTC. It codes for CASSRTGGQSSYEQYF. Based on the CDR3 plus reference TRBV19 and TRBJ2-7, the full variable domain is DGGITQSPKYLFRKEGQNVTLSCEQNLNHDAMYWYRQDPGQGLRLIYYSQIVNDFQKGDIAEGYSVSREKKESFPLTVTSAQKNPTAFYLCASSRTGGQSSYEQYFGPGTRLTVT.

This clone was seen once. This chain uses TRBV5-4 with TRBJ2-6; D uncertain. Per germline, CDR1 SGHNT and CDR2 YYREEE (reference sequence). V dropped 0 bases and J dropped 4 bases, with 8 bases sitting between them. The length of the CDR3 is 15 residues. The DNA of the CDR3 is TGTGCCAGCAGCTTGGTGGGATCCGGGGCCAACGTCCTGACTTTC. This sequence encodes CASSLVGSGANVLTF. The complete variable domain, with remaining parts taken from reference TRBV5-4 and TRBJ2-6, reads ETGVTQSPTHLIKTRGQQVTLRCSSQSGHNTVSWYQQALGQGPQFIFQYYREEENGRGNFPPRFSGLQFPNYSSELNVNALELDDSALYLCASSLVGSGANVLTFGAGSRLTVL.

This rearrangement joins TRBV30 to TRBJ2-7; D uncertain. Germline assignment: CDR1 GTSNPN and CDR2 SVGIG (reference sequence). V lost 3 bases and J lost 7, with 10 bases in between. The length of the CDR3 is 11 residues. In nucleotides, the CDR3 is TGTGCCTGGAGGAAATTGGGTGAGCAGTACTTC. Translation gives CAWRKLGEQYF. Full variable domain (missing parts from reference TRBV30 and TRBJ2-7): SQTIHQWPATLVQPVGSPLSLECTVEGTSNPNLYWYRQAAGRGLQLLFYSVGIGQISSEVPQNLSASRPQDRQFILSSKKLLLSDSGFYLCAWRKLGEQYFGPGTRLTVT.

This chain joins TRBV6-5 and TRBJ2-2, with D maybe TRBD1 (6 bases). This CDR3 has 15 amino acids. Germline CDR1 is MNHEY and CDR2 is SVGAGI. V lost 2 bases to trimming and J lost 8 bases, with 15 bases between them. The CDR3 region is CASSYGQGMGGELFF. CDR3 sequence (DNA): TGTGCCAGCAGTTACGGCCAGGGGATGGGGGGGGAGCTGTTTTTT.

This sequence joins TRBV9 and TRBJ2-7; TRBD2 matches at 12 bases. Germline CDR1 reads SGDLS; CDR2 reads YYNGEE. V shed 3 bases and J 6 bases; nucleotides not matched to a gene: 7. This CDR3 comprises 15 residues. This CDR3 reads CASSARLAGVSEQYF. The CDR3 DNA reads TGTGCCAGCAGCGCTAGACTAGCGGGAGTCTCCGAGCAGTACTTC.

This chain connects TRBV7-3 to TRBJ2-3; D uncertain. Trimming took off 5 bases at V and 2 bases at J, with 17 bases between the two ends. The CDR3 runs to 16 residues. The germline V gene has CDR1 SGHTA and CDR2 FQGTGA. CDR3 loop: CASSPQIAPTTDTQYF. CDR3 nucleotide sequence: TGTGCCAGCAGCCCTCAAATTGCTCCCACCACAGATACGCAGTATTTT.

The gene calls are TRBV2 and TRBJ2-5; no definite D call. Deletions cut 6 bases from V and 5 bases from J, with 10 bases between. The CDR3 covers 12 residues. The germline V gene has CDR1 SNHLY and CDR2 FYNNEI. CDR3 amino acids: CASSWAAETQYF. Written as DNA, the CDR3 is TGTGCCAGCAGCTGGGCGGCGGAGACCCAGTACTTC. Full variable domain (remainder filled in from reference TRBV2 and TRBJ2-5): EPEVTQTPSHQVTQMGQEVILRCVPISNHLYFYWYRQILGQKVEFLVSFYNNEISEKSEIFDDQFSVERPDGSNFTLKIRSTKLEDSAMYFCASSWAAETQYFGPGTRLLVL.

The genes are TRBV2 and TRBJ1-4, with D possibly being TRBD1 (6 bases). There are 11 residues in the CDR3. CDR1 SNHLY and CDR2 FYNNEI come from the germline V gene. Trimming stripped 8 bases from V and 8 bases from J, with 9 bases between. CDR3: CASATGEKLFF. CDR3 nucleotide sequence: TGTGCCAGCGCCACAGGGGAAAAACTGTTTTTT.

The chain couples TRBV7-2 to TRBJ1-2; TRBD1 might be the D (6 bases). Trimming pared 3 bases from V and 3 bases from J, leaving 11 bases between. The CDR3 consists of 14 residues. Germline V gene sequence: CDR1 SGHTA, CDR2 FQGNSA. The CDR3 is CASSFRSGDYGYTF. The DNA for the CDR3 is TGTGCCAGCAGCTTTAGGTCAGGGGACTATGGCTACACCTTC.

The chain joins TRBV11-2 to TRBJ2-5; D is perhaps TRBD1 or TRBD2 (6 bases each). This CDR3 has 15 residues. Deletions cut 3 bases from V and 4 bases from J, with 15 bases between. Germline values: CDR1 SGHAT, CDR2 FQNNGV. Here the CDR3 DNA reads TGTGCCAGCAGCTTTACCCGGGGGCCGGCAGAGACCCAGTACTTC. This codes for CASSFTRGPAETQYF.

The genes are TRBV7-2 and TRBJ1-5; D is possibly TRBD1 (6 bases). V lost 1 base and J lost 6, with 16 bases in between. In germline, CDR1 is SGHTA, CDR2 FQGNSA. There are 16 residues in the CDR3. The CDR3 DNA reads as TGTGCCAGCAGCTTAGAGGGCAGGGGCGGGGGTCAGCCCCAGCATTTT. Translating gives CASSLEGRGGGQPQHF. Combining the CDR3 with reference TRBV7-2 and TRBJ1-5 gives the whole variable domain GAGVSQSPSNKVTEKGKDVELRCDPISGHTALYWYRQSLGQGLEFLIYFQGNSAPDKSGLPSDRFSAERTGGSVSTLTIQRTQQEDSAVYLCASSLEGRGGGQPQHFGDGTRLSIL.

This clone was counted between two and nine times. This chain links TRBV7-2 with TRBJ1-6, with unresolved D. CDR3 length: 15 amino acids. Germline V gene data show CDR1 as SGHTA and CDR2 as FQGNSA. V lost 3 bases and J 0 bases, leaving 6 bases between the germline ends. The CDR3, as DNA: TGTGCCAGCAGCTTCGCGAGCTCCTATAATTCACCCCTCCACTTT. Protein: CASSFASSYNSPLHF.

The CDR3 loop is CASSRTGTGVVGEQFF. The CDR3 region has the DNA TGTGCCAGCAGCCGAACCGGGACAGGGGTCGTTGGTGAGCAGTTCTTC. J is TRBJ2-1 and V is TRBV7-2, with TRBD1 matching over 10 bases. CDR1 is SGHTA, CDR2 FQGNSA, per germline. V lost 5 bases and J lost 9; bases outside the gene matches: 13. This CDR3 contains 16 residues.

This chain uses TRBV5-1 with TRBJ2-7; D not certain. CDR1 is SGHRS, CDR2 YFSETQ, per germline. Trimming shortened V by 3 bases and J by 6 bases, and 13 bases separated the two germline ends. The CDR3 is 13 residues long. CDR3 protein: CASSSGSLAEQYF. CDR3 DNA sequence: TGCGCCAGCAGCTCCGGGTCCTTGGCCGAGCAGTACTTC.

The CDR3 sequence is CASSLGKTDTQYF. The CDR3 bases are TGCGCCAGCAGCTTGGGTAAAACAGATACGCAGTATTTT. The rearrangement uses TRBV5-1 and TRBJ2-3; unclear D gene. In germline, CDR1 is SGHRS, CDR2 YFSETQ. V lost 0 bases, J lost 3 bases, and 5 bases lay in between. The CDR3 covers 13 residues.

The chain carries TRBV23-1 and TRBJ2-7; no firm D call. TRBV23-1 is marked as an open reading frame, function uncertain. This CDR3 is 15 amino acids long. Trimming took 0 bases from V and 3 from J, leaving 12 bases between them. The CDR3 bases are TGCGCCAGCAGTCAATCCTACGGTTGCGGCTACGAGCAGTACTTC. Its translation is CASSQSYGCGYEQYF.

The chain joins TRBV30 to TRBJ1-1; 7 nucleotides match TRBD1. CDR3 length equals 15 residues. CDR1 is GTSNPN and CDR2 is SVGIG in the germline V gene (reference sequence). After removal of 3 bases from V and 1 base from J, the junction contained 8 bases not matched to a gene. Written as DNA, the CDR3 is TGTGCCTGGAGGGAAATGGGACAGCCGAACACTGAAGCTTTCTTT. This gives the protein CAWREMGQPNTEAFF.

The CDR3 region has the DNA TGTGCCAGCTCCGGAAGGGAGGGGGGCACTGAAGCTTTCTTT. Its translation: CASSGREGGTEAFF. The chain links TRBV6-5 to TRBJ1-1; D is possibly TRBD1 (6 bases). This CDR3 is 14 amino acids long. Germline values: CDR1 MNHEY, CDR2 SVGAGI. V was pared by 8 bases and J by 4 bases, with 17 bases between.

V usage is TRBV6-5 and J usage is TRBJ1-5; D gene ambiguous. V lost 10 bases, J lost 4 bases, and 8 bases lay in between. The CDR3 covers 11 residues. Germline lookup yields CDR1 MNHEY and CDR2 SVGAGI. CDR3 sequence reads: CATRYNQPQHF. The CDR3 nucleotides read TGTGCCACCCGATATAATCAGCCCCAGCATTTT.